This section outlines one T cell receptor beta chain sequence together with its context. CDR1 SQVTM and CDR2 ANQGSEA come from the germline V gene. The CDR3 totals 13 residues. The V gene lost 4 bases and the J gene lost 5 bases, with 11 bases spanning the gap. The sample belongs to a study of human T cells and chemical hapten exposure. Study background: The study sensitized with 2% DPC on a roughly 2 cm by roughly 2 cm patch of upper inner arm skin. Throughout the approximately 25-week study, diphenylcyclopropenone was applied weekly to the patients' scalps. A mostly female patient group had alopecia areata, totalis or universalis.

MiXCR, applied by TCRdb to the RACE reads, yields one record per CDR3 protein. The sample yields 100,000 to 150,000 distinct CDR3 sequences, approximately 14% seen once. Time point indicated: patch test 1, 2 weeks after DPC sensitization. Treatment given: therapeutic diphenylcyclopropenone sensitization with weekly scalp DPC. Those who donated were patients with alopecia, 18 to 70 years of age, and suitable for DPC. This sequence originates from a man younger than 35 with alopecia areata. Some clones in this sample may be carry-over from other donors' samples. The rearrangement links TRBV29-1 to TRBJ2-2, with D perhaps TRBD1 (5 bases). The material sequenced was whole blood, taken in connection with sensitization to the hapten diphenylcyclopropenone (DPC). CDR3 region: CSVGPRETGELFF. As DNA, the CDR3 is TGCAGCGTTGGGCCCAGGGAAACCGGGGAGCTGTTTTTT.